This T cell receptor beta chain was sequenced for a study of blood T cells in healthy people across ages. Overall study: Capture by template switching was about one barcoded beta molecule per two T cells.

Alongside a J-beta primer mix, a sample-barcoded 5' primer served in a second PCR lasting about 7 to 11 cycles. All cDNA molecules were each tagged by a template-switch adaptor with 12 random nucleotides. Individual samples furnished no less than 2.5 million CDR3-containing paired-end reads apiece. TCRdb re-derived calls from the 5' RACE reads in MiXCR, one entry per CDR3 protein. The sample shows a few hundred thousand distinct CDR3 sequences, 25% to 30% of them seen only once. V was cut by 6 bases and J by 3 bases, with 9 bases left in between. The CDR3 consists of 12 residues. Germline CDR1 and CDR2: LGHNT and FRNRAP. As to this clonotype: Its antigen is undetermined.

Study-level findings and limits: The study found TCR beta diversity correlated strongly with naive T cell percentage.

The sample was blood. The rearrangement links TRBV12-5 to TRBJ2-7; no firm D call. This TCR came from a woman in her seventies in good health. This chain's CDR3 is CASGGSVYEQYF. CDR3 sequence (DNA): TGTGCTAGTGGGGGGTCCGTCTACGAGCAGTACTTC.